Below, 8 T cell receptor beta chains from the same sample are listed, as sequenced in a study of Graves' ophthalmopathy and Graves' hyperthyroidism. Amplifying from RNA transcripts, the study obtained TCR beta CDR3 regions. Following a first-round RT-PCR that used HTBI primers, a second-round multiplex PCR was carried out. TCRdb reprocessed the multiplex PCR reads with MiXCR, giving one entry per CDR3 protein. The data show a few hundred thousand distinct CDR3 sequences, 17% seen once. Sequenced input: peripheral blood. These receptors all stem from an adult woman with stable Graves' hyperthyroidism.

This clonotype has a handful of counts. V usage is TRBV7-9 and J usage is TRBJ2-2, with 7 bases aligning to TRBD1. CDR1 and CDR2 from the germline V gene are SEHNR and FQNEAQ (reference sequence). This CDR3 is 15 amino acids long. V was pared by 5 bases and J by 6 bases, with 9 bases of the junction left unmatched. The CDR3 reads CASSPATGVPGELFF. CDR3 nucleotide sequence: TGTGCCAGCAGCCCTGCAACAGGGGTCCCCGGGGAGCTGTTTTTT.

At least ten counts were recorded for this clonotype. This chain links TRBV2 with TRBJ2-7; TRBD1 aligns across 8 bases. The CDR3 is 15 residues long. V dropped 7 bases and J dropped 1; count of bases not matched to a gene: 9. Germline CDR1 SNHLY, CDR2 FYNNEI. The CDR3 loop reads CASTLSGGASYEQYF. The CDR3 coding sequence is TGTGCCAGCACTCTTTCAGGGGGCGCTTCCTACGAGCAGTACTTC.

The table lists this clonotype with many counts. The chain is built from TRBV28 and TRBJ2-7; perhaps D is TRBD1 or TRBD2 (5 bases each). Germline lookup yields CDR1 MDHEN and CDR2 SYDVKM. The V gene lost 5 bases and the J gene lost 8 bases, with 16 bases spanning the gap. This CDR3 has 13 amino acids. CDR3 sequence reads: CASSLALRDQQYF. CDR3 DNA sequence: TGTGCCAGCAGTCTAGCCCTCCGGGACCAGCAGTACTTC.

This clonotype was detected many times. The rearrangement joins TRBV9 to TRBJ2-7, with 15 bases matching TRBD2. The CDR3 has 17 residues. Trimming at V came to 4 bases and at J to 4 bases, leaving 9 bases not matched to a gene. Germline CDR1 and CDR2: SGDLS and YYNGEE. CDR3 residues: CASSPGTSGRISYEQYF. CDR3 bases: TGTGCCAGCAGCCCCGGGACTAGCGGGAGGATTTCTTACGAGCAGTACTTC. The full variable domain, rest sourced from reference TRBV9 and TRBJ2-7, is DSGVTQTPKHLITATGQRVTLRCSPRSGDLSVYWYQQSLDQGLQFLIQYYNGEERAKGNILERFSAQQFPDLHSELNLSSLELGDSALYFCASSPGTSGRISYEQYFGPGTRLTVT.

This clonotype was recorded many times. J is TRBJ2-2 and V is TRBV5-1; D is uncertain. V was trimmed by 0 bases and J by 5 bases, leaving 8 bases between them. From germline, CDR1 is SGHRS and CDR2 YFSETQ. The CDR3 contains 14 residues. The CDR3, as DNA: TGCGCCAGCAGCTTGGCCGTGGAAACCGGGGAGCTGTTTTTT. This sequence encodes CASSLAVETGELFF.

At least ten counts were recorded for this clonotype. The chain is built from TRBV28 and TRBJ1-1; D uncertain. The CDR3 totals 16 residues. Trimming took off 2 bases at V and 0 bases at J, with 13 bases between the two ends. CDR1 is MDHEN and CDR2 is SYDVKM in the germline V gene. CDR3 coding DNA: TGTGCCAGCAGTTTAGGTGGGATAGCAATGAACACTGAAGCTTTCTTT. Amino acids: CASSLGGIAMNTEAFF.

Many counts were recorded for this clonotype. Sequence at one end of the junction differs from germline and may be a read error. This chain uses TRBV28 with TRBJ2-4; 7 bases agree with TRBD1. Germline CDR1 and CDR2: MDHEN and SYDVKM. The CDR3 covers 15 residues. In DNA form, the CDR3 reads TGTGCCAGCAGTTTTTTTGAGGGGGCTATCGGCATTAAGTACTTC. Amino acids: CASSFFEGAIGIKYF. Full variable domain (missing parts from reference TRBV28 and TRBJ2-4): DVKVTQSSRYLVKRTGEKVFLECVQDMDHENMFWYRQDPGLGLRLIYFSYDVKMKEKGDIPEGYSVSREKKERFSLILESASTNQTSMYLCASSFFEGAIGIKYFGAGTRLSVL.

At least ten counts were recorded for this clonotype. The chain's CDR3 is CASSLLPSGETQYF. For the CDR3, the DNA is TGTGCCAGCAGCTTATTACCCAGTGGAGAGACCCAGTACTTC. This sequence joins TRBV7-9 and TRBJ2-5; the D is unclear. CDR1 SEHNR and CDR2 FQNEAQ come from the germline V gene (reference sequence). This CDR3 spans 14 amino acids. Between the trimmed V and J ends, which lost 2 bases and 4 bases, there was a span of 11 bases. The full variable domain, its missing parts supplied by reference TRBV7-9 and TRBJ2-5, is DTGVSQNPRHKITKRGQNVTFRCDPISEHNRLYWYRQTLGQGPEFLTYFQNEAQLEKSRLLSDRFSAERPKGSFSTLEIQRTEQGDSAMYLCASSLLPSGETQYFGPGTRLLVL.